This record covers a single T cell receptor (beta chain). The antigen remains unidentified. The data were obtained in a study of T cell responses to AZD1222 COVID-19 vaccine. Study-wide findings and caveats: As reported, nearly half of all spike-specific TCRs target variant regions that are unmutated. Spike as a whole was targeted by vaccine-associated CD4 TCRs, dominant at 160-218 and 743-854.

Sequencing was performed with immunoSEQ multiplex PCR; in TCRdb, only in-frame clones are kept and a portion is missing. The repertoire holds 180,000 or so clones, 94% seen once, with about 0.6% in the top ten. V lost 5 bases, J lost 5 bases, and 5 bases lay in between. Germline V gene sequence: CDR1 KGHDR, CDR2 SFDVKD. CDR3 length: 12 residues. This sequence was found in an adult in good health. The sample here was peripheral blood, taken on day 0 of AZD1222 vaccination. This chain uses TRBV24-1 with TRBJ2-2; the D is unclear. CDR3 DNA: TGTGCCACCAGTGCCCCGACCGGGGAGCTGTTTTTT. It codes for CATSAPTGELFF.